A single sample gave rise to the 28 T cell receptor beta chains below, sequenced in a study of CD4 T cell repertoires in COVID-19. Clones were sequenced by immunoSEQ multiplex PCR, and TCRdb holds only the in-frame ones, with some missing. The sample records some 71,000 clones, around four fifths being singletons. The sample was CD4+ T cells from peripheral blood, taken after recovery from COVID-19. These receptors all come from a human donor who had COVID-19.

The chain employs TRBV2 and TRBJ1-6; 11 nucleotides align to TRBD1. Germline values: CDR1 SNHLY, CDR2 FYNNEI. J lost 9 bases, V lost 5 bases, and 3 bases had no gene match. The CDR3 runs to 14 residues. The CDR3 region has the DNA TGTGCCAGCAGTCCCGGGACAGGGGGTTCACCCCTCCACTTT. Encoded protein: CASSPGTGGSPLHF. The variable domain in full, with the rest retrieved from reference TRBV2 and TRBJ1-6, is EPEVTQTPSHQVTQMGQEVILRCVPISNHLYFYWYRQILGQKVEFLVSFYNNEISEKSEIFDDQFSVERPDGSNFTLKIRSTKLEDSAMYFCASSPGTGGSPLHFGNGTRLTVT.

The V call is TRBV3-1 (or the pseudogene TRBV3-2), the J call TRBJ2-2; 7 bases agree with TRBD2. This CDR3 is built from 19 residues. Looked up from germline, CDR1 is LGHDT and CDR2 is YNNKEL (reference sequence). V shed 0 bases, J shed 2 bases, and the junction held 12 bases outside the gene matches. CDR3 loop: CASSQDRGGGGINTGELFF. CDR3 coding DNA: TGTGCCAGCAGCCAAGATAGGGGCGGCGGGGGAATAAACACCGGGGAGCTGTTTTTT.

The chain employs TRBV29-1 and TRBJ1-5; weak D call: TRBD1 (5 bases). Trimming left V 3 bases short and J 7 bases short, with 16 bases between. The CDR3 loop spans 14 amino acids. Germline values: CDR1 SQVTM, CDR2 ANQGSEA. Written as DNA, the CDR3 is TGCAGCGTTGAGGTTGGAGCAGCAGGGCAGCCCCAGCATTTT. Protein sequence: CSVEVGAAGQPQHF.

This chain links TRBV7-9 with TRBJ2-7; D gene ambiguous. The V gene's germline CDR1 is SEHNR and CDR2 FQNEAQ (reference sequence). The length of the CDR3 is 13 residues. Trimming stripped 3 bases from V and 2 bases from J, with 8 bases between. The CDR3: CASSFRQTYEQYF. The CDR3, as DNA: TGTGCCAGCAGCTTTAGGCAGACCTACGAGCAGTACTTC. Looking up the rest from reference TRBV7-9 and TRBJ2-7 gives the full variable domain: DTGVSQNPRHKITKRGQNVTFRCDPISEHNRLYWYRQTLGQGPEFLTYFQNEAQLEKSRLLSDRFSAERPKGSFSTLEIQRTEQGDSAMYLCASSFRQTYEQYFGPGTRLTVT.

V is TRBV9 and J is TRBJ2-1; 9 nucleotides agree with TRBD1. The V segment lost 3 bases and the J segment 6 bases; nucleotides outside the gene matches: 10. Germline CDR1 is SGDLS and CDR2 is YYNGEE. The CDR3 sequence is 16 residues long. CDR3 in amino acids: CASSAKGTGWVNEQFF. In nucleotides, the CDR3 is TGTGCCAGCAGCGCGAAGGGGACAGGGTGGGTCAATGAGCAGTTCTTC.

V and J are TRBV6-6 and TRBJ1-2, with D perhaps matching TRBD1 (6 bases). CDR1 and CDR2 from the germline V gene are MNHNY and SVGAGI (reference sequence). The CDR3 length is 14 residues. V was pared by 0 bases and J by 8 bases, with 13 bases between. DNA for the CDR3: TGTGCCAGCAGTTACTCCGACGGGGGGGGCGGCTACACCTTC. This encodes CASSYSDGGGGYTF.

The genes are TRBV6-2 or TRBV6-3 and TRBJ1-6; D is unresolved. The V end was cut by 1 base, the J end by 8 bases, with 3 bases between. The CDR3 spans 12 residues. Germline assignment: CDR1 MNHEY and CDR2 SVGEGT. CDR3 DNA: TGTGCCAGCAGTTACTGGTATTCACCCCTCCACTTT. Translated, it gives CASSYWYSPLHF.

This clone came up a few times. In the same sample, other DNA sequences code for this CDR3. The CDR3 region is CASSLGRGGNQPQHF. The DNA of the CDR3 is TGTGCCAGCAGCTTAGGAAGAGGGGGCAATCAGCCCCAGCATTTT. V usage is TRBV7-8 and J usage is TRBJ1-5, with a possible D match to TRBD1 (5 bases). The length of the CDR3 is 15 residues. Trimming left V 1 base short and J 2 bases short, with 9 bases between. Germline assignment: CDR1 SGHVS and CDR2 FQNEAQ. Combining the CDR3 with reference TRBV7-8 and TRBJ1-5 gives the whole variable domain GAGVSQSPRYKVAKRGQDVALRCDPISGHVSLFWYQQALGQGPEFLTYFQNEAQLDKSGLPSDRFFAERPEGSVSTLKIQRTQQEDSAVYLCASSLGRGGNQPQHFGDGTRLSIL.

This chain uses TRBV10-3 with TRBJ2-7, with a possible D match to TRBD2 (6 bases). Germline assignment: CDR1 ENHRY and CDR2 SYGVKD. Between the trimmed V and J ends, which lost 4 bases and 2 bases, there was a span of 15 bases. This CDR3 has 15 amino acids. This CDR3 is CAISGGDFRTYEQYF. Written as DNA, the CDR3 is TGTGCCATCAGTGGGGGGGACTTCCGTACCTACGAGCAGTACTTC.

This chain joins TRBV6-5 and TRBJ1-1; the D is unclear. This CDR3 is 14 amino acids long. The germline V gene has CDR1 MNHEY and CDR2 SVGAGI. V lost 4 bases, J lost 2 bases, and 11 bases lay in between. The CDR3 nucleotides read TGTGCCAGCAGTTCCCCACCTTTTAACACTGAAGCTTTCTTT. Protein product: CASSSPPFNTEAFF.

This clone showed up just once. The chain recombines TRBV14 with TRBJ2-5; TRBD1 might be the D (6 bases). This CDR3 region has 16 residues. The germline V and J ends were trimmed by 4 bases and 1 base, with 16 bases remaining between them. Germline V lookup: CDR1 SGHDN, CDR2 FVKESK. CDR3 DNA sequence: TGTGCCAGCAGCCTCACAGGGCTTTATTTCCAAGAGACCCAGTACTTC. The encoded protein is CASSLTGLYFQETQYF.

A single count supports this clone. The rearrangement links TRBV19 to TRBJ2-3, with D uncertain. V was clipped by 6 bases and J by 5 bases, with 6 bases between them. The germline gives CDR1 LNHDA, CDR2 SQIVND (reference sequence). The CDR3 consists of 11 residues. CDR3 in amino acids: CASSRLDTQYF. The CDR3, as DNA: TGTGCCAGTAGCAGGTTAGATACGCAGTATTTT.

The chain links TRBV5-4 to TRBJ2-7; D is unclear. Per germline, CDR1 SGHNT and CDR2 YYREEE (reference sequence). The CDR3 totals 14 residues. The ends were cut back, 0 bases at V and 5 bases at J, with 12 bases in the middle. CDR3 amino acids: CASSLGRQDHEQYF. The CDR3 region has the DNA TGTGCCAGCAGCTTGGGGCGGCAAGACCACGAGCAGTACTTC.

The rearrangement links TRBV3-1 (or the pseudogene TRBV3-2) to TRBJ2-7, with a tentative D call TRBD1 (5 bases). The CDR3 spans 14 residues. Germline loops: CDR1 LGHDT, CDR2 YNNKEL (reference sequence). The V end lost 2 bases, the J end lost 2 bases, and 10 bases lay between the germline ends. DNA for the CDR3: TGTGCCAGCAGCCAATCGCCGACAGCCTACGAGCAGTACTTC. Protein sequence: CASSQSPTAYEQYF.

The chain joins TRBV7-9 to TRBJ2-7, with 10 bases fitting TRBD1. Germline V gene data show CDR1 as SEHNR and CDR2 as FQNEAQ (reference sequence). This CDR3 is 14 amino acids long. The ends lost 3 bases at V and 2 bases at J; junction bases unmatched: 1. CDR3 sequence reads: CASSLDRGAYEQYF. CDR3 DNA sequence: TGTGCCAGCAGCTTGGACAGGGGGGCCTACGAGCAGTACTTC.

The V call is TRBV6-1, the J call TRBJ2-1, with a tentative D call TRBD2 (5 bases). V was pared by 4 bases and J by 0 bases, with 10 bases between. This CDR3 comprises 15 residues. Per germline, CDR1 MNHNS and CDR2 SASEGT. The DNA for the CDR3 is TGTGCCAGCAGTGTAGCGAAAAGCTCCTACAATGAGCAGTTCTTC. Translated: CASSVAKSSYNEQFF.

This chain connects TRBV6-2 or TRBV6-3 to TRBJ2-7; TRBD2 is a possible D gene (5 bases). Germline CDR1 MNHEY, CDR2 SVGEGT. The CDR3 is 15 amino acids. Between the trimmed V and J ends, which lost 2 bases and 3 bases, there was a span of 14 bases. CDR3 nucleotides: TGTGCCAGCAGTTACGGAGGAGGTACGGACTACGAGCAGTACTTC. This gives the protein CASSYGGGTDYEQYF.

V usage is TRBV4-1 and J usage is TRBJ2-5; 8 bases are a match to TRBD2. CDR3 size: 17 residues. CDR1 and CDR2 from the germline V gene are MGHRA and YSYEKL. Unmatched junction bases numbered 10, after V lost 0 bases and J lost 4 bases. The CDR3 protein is CASSQDGNGRAVETQYF. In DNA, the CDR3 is TGCGCCAGCAGCCAAGACGGGAACGGGAGGGCCGTAGAGACCCAGTACTTC.

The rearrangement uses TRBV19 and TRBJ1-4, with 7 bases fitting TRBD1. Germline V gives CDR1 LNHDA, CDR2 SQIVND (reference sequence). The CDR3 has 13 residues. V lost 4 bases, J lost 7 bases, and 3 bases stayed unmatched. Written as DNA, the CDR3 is TGTGCCAGTAGTAGAAGACAGGGTGAAAAACTGTTTTTT. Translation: CASSRRQGEKLFF.

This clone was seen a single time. This CDR3 is CSASSSREARTDTQYF. In DNA, the CDR3 is TGCAGTGCTAGTTCATCGCGGGAGGCCCGCACAGATACGCAGTATTTT. The rearrangement links TRBV20-1 to TRBJ2-3, with 8 bases aligning to TRBD2. This CDR3 spans 16 amino acids. Germline CDR1 reads DFQATT; CDR2 reads SNEGSKA (reference sequence). V lost 3 bases, J lost 1 base, and 9 bases stayed unmatched.

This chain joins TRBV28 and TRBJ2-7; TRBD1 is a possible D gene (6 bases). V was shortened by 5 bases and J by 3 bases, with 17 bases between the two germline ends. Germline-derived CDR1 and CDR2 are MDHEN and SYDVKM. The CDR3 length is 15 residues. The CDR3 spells CASSPTGSRNYEQYF. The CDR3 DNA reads TGTGCCAGCAGTCCCACAGGGAGCCGAAACTACGAGCAGTACTTC.

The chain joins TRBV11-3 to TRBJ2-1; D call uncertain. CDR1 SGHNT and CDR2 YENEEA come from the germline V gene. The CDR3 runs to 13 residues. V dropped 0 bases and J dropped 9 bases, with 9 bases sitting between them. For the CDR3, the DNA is TGTGCCAGCAGCTTAGATTCGTCCTCTGAGCAGTTCTTC. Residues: CASSLDSSSEQFF.

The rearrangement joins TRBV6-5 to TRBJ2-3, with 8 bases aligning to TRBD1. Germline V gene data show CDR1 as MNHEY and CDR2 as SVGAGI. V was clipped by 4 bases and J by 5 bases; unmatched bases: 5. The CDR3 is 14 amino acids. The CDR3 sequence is CASSFEDREDTQYF. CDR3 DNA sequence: TGTGCCAGCAGTTTCGAGGACAGGGAAGATACGCAGTATTTT.

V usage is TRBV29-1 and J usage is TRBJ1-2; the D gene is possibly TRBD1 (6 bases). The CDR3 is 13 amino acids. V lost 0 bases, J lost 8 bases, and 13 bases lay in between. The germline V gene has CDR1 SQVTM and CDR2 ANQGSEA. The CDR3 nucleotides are TGCAGCGTTGAAGAGTGGGACAAAGGGGGCTACACCTTC. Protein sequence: CSVEEWDKGGYTF. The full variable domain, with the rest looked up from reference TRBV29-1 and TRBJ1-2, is SAVISQKPSRDICQRGTSLTIQCQVDSQVTMMFWYRQQPGQSLTLIATANQGSEATYESGFVIDKFPISRPNLTFSTLTVSNMSPEDSSIYLCSVEEWDKGGYTFGSGTRLTVV.

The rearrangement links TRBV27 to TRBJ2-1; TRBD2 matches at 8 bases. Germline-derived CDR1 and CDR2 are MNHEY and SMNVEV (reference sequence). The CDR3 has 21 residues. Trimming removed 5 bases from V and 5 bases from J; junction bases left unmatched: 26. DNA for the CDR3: TGTGCCAGCAGTGCGACCCCGGGACTAGAGTCCCAGCTAGAACAGAACAATGAGCAGTTCTTC. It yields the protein CASSATPGLESQLEQNNEQFF.

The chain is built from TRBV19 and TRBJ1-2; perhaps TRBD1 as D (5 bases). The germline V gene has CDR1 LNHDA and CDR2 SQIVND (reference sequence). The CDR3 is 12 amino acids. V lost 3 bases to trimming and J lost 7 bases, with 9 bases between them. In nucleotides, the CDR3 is TGTGCCAGTAGTATCTGGGGGTTTGGCTACACCTTC. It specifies CASSIWGFGYTF.

The CDR3 DNA sequence: TGTGCCAGCATCTCCACCAACTATGGCTACACCTTC. It encodes CASISTNYGYTF. The V gene is TRBV5-5, the J gene TRBJ1-2; D is uncertain. The CDR3 has 12 amino acids. Germline V gene data show CDR1 as SGHKS and CDR2 as YYEKEE (reference sequence). V dropped 6 bases and J dropped 2 bases, with 8 bases sitting between them.

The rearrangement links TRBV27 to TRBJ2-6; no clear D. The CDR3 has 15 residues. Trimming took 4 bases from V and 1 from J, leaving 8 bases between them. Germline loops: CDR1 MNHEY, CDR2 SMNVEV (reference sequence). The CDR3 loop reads CASSSLGSGANVLTF. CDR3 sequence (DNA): TGTGCCAGCAGTTCTTTGGGATCTGGGGCCAACGTCCTGACTTTC.